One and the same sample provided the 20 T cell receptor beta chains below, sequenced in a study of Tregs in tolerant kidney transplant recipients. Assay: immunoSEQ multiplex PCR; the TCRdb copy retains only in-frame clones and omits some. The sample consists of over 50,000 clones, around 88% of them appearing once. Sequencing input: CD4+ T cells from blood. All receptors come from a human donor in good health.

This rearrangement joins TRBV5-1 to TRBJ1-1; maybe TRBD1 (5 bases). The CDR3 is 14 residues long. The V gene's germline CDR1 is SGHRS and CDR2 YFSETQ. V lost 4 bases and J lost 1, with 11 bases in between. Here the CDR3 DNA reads TGCGCCAGCAGCCCGTCGGGGGGGAACACTGAAGCTTTCTTT. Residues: CASSPSGGNTEAFF.

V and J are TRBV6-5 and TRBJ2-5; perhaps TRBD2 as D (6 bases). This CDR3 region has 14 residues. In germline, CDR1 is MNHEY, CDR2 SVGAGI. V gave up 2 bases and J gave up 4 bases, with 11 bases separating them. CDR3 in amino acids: CASSYTRGRETQYF. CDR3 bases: TGTGCCAGCAGTTACACGCGGGGCAGAGAGACCCAGTACTTC.

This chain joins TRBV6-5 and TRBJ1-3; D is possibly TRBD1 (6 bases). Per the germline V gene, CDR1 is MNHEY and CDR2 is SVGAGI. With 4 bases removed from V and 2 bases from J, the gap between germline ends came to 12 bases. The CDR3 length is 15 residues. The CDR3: CASSSGQFPGNTIYF. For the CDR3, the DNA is TGTGCCAGCAGTTCCGGACAGTTCCCTGGAAACACCATATATTTT.

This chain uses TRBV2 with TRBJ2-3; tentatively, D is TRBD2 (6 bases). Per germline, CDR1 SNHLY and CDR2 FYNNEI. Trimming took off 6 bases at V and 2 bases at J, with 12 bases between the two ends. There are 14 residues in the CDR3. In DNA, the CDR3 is TGTGCCAGCAGACTCCGGGACTTCACAGATACGCAGTATTTT. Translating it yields CASRLRDFTDTQYF. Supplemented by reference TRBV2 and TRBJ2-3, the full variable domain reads EPEVTQTPSHQVTQMGQEVILRCVPISNHLYFYWYRQILGQKVEFLVSFYNNEISEKSEIFDDQFSVERPDGSNFTLKIRSTKLEDSAMYFCASRLRDFTDTQYFGPGTRLTVL.

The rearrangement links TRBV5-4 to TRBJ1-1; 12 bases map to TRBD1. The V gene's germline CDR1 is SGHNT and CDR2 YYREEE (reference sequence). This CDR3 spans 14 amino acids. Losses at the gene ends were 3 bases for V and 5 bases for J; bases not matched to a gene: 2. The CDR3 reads CASSWGQGATEAFF. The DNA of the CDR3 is TGTGCCAGCAGCTGGGGACAGGGGGCAACTGAAGCTTTCTTT.

The CDR3 coding sequence is TGTGCCAGCAGCTTAGGGGCAGGCACTATTACTGGAAACACCATATATTTT. Its translation: CASSLGAGTITGNTIYF. V usage is TRBV7-9 and J usage is TRBJ1-3, with D uncertain. The CDR3 is made up of 17 amino acids. Germline V CDR1 and CDR2: SEHNR, FQNEAQ (reference sequence). V lost 1 base and J 2 bases, leaving 15 bases between the germline ends. Filled out from reference TRBV7-9 and TRBJ1-3, the complete variable domain reads DTGVSQNPRHKITKRGQNVTFRCDPISEHNRLYWYRQTLGQGPEFLTYFQNEAQLEKSRLLSDRFSAERPKGSFSTLEIQRTEQGDSAMYLCASSLGAGTITGNTIYFGEGSWLTVV.

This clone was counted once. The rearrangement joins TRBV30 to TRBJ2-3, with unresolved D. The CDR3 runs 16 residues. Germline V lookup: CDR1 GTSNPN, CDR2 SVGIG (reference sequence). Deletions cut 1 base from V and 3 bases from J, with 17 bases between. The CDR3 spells CAWSETPERATDTQYF. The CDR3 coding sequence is TGTGCCTGGAGTGAAACGCCAGAAAGGGCTACAGATACGCAGTATTTT.

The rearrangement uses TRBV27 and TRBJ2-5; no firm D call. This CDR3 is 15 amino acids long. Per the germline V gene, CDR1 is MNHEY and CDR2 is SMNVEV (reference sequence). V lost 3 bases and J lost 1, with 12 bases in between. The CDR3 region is CASSFHSPGQETQYF. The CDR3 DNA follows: TGTGCCAGCAGTTTCCACTCCCCCGGCCAAGAGACCCAGTACTTC.

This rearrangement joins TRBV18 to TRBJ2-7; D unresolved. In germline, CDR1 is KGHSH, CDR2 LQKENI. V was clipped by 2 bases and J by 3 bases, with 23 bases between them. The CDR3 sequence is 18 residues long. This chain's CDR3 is CASSPRNRTRIFRYEQYF. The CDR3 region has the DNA TGTGCCAGCTCACCAAGAAACCGGACGCGTATTTTCCGCTACGAGCAGTACTTC.

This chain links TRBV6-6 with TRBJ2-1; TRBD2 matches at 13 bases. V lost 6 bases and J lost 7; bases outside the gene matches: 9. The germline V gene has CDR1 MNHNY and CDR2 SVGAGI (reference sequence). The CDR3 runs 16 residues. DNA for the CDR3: TGTGCCAGCAGGCCTTCCGGGACTAGCGGGAAGAATGAGCAGTTCTTC. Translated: CASRPSGTSGKNEQFF.

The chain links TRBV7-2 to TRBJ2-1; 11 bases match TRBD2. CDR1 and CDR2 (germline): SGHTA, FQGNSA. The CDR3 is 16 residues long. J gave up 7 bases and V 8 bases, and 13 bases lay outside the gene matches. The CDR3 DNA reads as TGTGCCAGCCACAAACTTGGGACTAGCGGTCGGAATGAGCAGTTCTTC. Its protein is CASHKLGTSGRNEQFF. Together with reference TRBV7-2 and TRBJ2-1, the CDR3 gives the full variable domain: GAGVSQSPSNKVTEKGKDVELRCDPISGHTALYWYRQSLGQGLEFLIYFQGNSAPDKSGLPSDRFSAERTGGSVSTLTIQRTQQEDSAVYLCASHKLGTSGRNEQFFGPGTRLTVL.

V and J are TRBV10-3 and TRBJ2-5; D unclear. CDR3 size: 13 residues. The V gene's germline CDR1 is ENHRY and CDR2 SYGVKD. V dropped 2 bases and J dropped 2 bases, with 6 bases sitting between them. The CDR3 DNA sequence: TGTGCCATCAGTGAGGACTTTCAAGAGACCCAGTACTTC. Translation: CAISEDFQETQYF.

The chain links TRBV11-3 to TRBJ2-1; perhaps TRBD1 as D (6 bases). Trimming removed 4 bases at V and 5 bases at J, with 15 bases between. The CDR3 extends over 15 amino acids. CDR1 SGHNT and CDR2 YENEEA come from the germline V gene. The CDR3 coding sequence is TGTGCCAGCAGCTCCACCGGGACATACAACAATGAGCAGTTCTTC. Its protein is CASSSTGTYNNEQFF.

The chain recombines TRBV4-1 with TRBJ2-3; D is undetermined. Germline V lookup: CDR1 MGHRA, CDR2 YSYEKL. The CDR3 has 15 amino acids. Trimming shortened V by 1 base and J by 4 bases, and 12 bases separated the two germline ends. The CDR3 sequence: CASSQAGSSADTQYF. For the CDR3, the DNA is TGCGCCAGCAGCCAAGCTGGCAGCTCCGCAGATACGCAGTATTTT.

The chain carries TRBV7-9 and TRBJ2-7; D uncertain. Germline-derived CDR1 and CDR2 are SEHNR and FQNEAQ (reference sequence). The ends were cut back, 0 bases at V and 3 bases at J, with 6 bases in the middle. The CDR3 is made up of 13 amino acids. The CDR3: CASSLAASYEQYF. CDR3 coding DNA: TGTGCCAGCAGCTTAGCAGCGAGCTACGAGCAGTACTTC.

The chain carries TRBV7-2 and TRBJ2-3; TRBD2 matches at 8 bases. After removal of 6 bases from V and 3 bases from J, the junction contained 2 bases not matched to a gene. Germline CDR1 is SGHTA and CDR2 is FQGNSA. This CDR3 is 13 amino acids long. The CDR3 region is CASRTSATDTQYF. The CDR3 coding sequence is TGTGCCAGCAGGACTAGCGCGACAGATACGCAGTATTTT. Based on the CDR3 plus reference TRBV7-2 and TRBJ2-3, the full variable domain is GAGVSQSPSNKVTEKGKDVELRCDPISGHTALYWYRQSLGQGLEFLIYFQGNSAPDKSGLPSDRFSAERTGGSVSTLTIQRTQQEDSAVYLCASRTSATDTQYFGPGTRLTVL.

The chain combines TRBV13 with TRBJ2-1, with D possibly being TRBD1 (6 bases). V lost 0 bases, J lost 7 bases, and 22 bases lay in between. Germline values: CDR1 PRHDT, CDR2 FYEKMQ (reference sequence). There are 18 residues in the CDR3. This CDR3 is CASSLGLQGSSTPNEQFF. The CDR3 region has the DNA TGTGCCAGCAGCTTAGGCCTACAGGGATCGTCTACACCGAATGAGCAGTTCTTC.

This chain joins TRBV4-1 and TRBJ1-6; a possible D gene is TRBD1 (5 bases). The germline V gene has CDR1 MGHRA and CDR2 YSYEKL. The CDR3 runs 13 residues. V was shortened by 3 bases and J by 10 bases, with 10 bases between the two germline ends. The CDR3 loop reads CASSHQGGSPLHF. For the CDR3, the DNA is TGCGCCAGCAGCCATCAGGGTGGGTCACCCCTCCACTTT.

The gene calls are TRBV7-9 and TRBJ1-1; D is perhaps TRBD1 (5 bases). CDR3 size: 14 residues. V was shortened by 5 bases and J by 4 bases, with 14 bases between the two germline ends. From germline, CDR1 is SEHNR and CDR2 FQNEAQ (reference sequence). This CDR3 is CASSAQGASTEAFF. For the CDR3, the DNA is TGTGCCAGCAGCGCCCAAGGGGCAAGCACTGAAGCTTTCTTT. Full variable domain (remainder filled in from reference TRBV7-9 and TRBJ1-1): DTGVSQNPRHKITKRGQNVTFRCDPISEHNRLYWYRQTLGQGPEFLTYFQNEAQLEKSRLLSDRFSAERPKGSFSTLEIQRTEQGDSAMYLCASSAQGASTEAFFGQGTRLTVV.

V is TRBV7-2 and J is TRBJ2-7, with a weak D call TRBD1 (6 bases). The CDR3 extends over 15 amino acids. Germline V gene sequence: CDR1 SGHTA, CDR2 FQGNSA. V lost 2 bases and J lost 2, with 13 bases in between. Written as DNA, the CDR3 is TGTGCCAGCAGCTTAATGAGACAGGAGACCTACGAGCAGTACTTC. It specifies CASSLMRQETYEQYF. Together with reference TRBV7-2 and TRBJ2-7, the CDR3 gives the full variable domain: GAGVSQSPSNKVTEKGKDVELRCDPISGHTALYWYRQSLGQGLEFLIYFQGNSAPDKSGLPSDRFSAERTGGSVSTLTIQRTQQEDSAVYLCASSLMRQETYEQYFGPGTRLTVT.